The rows below give T cell receptor beta chains drawn from one sample of a study of blood T cells in healthy people across ages. TCRdb ran MiXCR on the 5' RACE reads and lists one entry per CDR3 protein. The sample has about 580,000 distinct CDR3 sequences; 47% are singletons. Material: blood. Receptors were obtained from a man older than 75 in good health. Each CDR3 is given with its conserved first and last residue. D genes are given only for firm matches. Rows may omit the clone size; those that give it use once, few, many or a size class.

cdr3_length | d_call | j_call | clone_size | v_call | cdr3_nt | cdr3_aa
13 | TRBD2 | TRBJ2-1 | . | TRBV2 | TGTGCCAGCCGGATGGTAGCGGGATATGAGCAGTTCTTC | CASRMVAGYEQFF
15 | . | TRBJ2-1 | . | TRBV7-2 | TGTGCCAGCAGGTATACAGGGAGCTCCTACAATGAGCAGTTCTTC | CASRYTGSSYNEQFF
18 | TRBD1 | TRBJ1-2 | many | TRBV4-3 | TGCGCCAGCAGCCAAGATCTGGGACAGGCCGACGCAAACTATGGCTACACCTTC | CASSQDLGQADANYGYTF
13 | . | TRBJ2-1 | few | TRBV4-3 | TGCGCCAGCAGCCAAGCTGGAAACAATGAGCAGTTCTTC | CASSQAGNNEQFF
14 | TRBD2 | TRBJ2-3 | . | TRBV5-1 | TGCGCCAGCAGCTTCGGCGGGGGGTACGATACGCAGTATTTT | CASSFGGGYDTQYF
15 | TRBD1 | TRBJ1-2 | many | TRBV7-9 | TGTGCCAGCAGCAAATCACAGGGGATGGGCTATGGCTACACCTTC | CASSKSQGMGYGYTF
16 | TRBD2 | TRBJ2-7 | . | TRBV7-2 | TGTGCCAGCAGCTTGACTAGCGGGAGGAATGGCTACGAGCAGTACTTC | CASSLTSGRNGYEQYF
14 | . | TRBJ2-1 | . | TRBV27 | TGTGCCAGCAGTTATGCCAGTGGGTCGAACGAGCAGTTCTTC | CASSYASGSNEQFF
15 | TRBD1 | TRBJ2-5 | . | TRBV5-4 | TGTGCCAGCAGCTTGAGGACAGGGGGACAAGAGACCCAGTACTTC | CASSLRTGGQETQYF
14 | . | TRBJ2-1 | . | TRBV3-1 | TGTGCCAGCGGGACCCGGGCCTTCGGGCGTGAGCAGTTCTTC | CASGTRAFGREQFF